Below are 18 T cell receptor beta chains sequenced from a single sample in a study of blood T cell repertoires in COVID-19. Assay: immunoSEQ multiplex PCR; the TCRdb copy retains only in-frame clones and omits some. The sample lists 250,000 or so clones; about 90% were seen once. The specimen was PBMCs or T cells enriched from blood (not recorded which). The source is a man aged 50-60 years who had been exposed to COVID-19.

The V call is TRBV10-3, the J call TRBJ2-1; tentatively, D is TRBD2 (6 bases). From germline, CDR1 is ENHRY and CDR2 SYGVKD. Deletions cut 10 bases from V and 0 bases from J, with 16 bases between. This CDR3 contains 15 residues. The CDR3 nucleotides read TGTGCCAACTCTCGGGACGGGAGCTCCTACAATGAGCAGTTCTTC. Translating gives CANSRDGSSYNEQFF.

This clone came up once. This chain links TRBV11-3 with TRBJ2-1; D is possibly TRBD1 (6 bases). The CDR3 is made up of 14 amino acids. Germline V gene sequence: CDR1 SGHNT, CDR2 YENEEA. Trimming pared 5 bases from V and 2 bases from J, leaving 10 bases between. Here the CDR3 DNA reads TGTGCCAGCAGCCCGCAGGGGACCTACAATGAGCAGTTCTTC. It translates to CASSPQGTYNEQFF.

The chain uses TRBV18 and TRBJ1-2; maybe TRBD1 (5 bases). The CDR3 extends over 15 amino acids. Germline V gives CDR1 KGHSH, CDR2 LQKENI. Trimming cost V 3 bases and J 3 bases, with 14 bases left between them. The CDR3 spells CASSPQWGVDYGYTF. In nucleotides, the CDR3 is TGTGCCAGCTCACCTCAGTGGGGGGTGGACTATGGCTACACCTTC.

The chain joins TRBV18 to TRBJ2-1; 8 bases line up with TRBD1. J lost 4 bases, V lost 3 bases, and 8 bases had no gene match. The CDR3 covers 16 residues. Germline lookup yields CDR1 KGHSH and CDR2 LQKENI. The CDR3 sequence: CASSPTTGGQYNEQFF. The DNA of the CDR3 is TGTGCCAGCTCACCTACCACAGGGGGGCAATACAATGAGCAGTTCTTC.

CDR3 protein: CASSLQRAGAQFF. The CDR3 nucleotides read TGTGCCAGCAGCTTACAACGAGCGGGAGCGCAGTTCTTC. The rearrangement uses TRBV7-3 and TRBJ2-1; 8 nucleotides line up with TRBD2. The CDR3 has 13 residues. Per germline, CDR1 SGHTA and CDR2 FQGTGA. Trimming removed 2 bases from V and 12 bases from J; junction bases left unmatched: 6.

The rearrangement joins TRBV2 to TRBJ2-7, with TRBD2 matching over 11 bases. Germline trimming cut 0 bases from V and 3 bases from J; bases unmatched to any gene: 7. Germline assignment: CDR1 SNHLY and CDR2 FYNNEI. The CDR3 sequence is 17 residues long. The CDR3 nucleotides are TGTGCCAGCAGTGAAGCGCTTAGACTAGCGGGACACTACGAGCAGTACGTC. Protein sequence: CASSEALRLAGHYEQYV.

This clone was recorded a few times. The J gene is TRBJ1-1, the V gene TRBV21-1; the table's D call, TRBD1, was not checked against the DNA. TRBV21-1 is a pseudogene segment. The CDR3 spans 15 residues. CDR3 loop: CASSTPQGINTEAFF. The CDR3 bases are TGTGCCAGCAGCACCCCACAGGGGATAAACACTGAAGCTTTCTTT.

This chain's CDR3 is CASRDSRAYGYTF. CDR3 in DNA: TGTGCCAGTAGAGATTCCAGGGCCTATGGCTACACCTTC. The chain recombines TRBV28 with TRBJ1-2, with D perhaps TRBD1 (5 bases). The CDR3 is made up of 13 amino acids. The ends were cut back, 9 bases at V and 4 bases at J, with 15 bases in the middle. Germline-derived CDR1 and CDR2 are MDHEN and SYDVKM.

This clone appeared a single time. The rearrangement links TRBV24-1 to TRBJ2-3; maybe TRBD1 (5 bases). This CDR3 region has 15 residues. V shed 5 bases and J shed 1 base, with 12 bases lying between them. Looked up from germline, CDR1 is KGHDR and CDR2 is SFDVKD. This CDR3 reads CATSAPGHGTDTQYF. The DNA of the CDR3 is TGTGCCACCAGTGCCCCTGGACACGGCACAGATACGCAGTATTTT.

CDR3 loop: CASTGWTTNTGELFF. DNA of the CDR3: TGTGCCAGCACCGGGTGGACAACGAACACCGGGGAGCTGTTTTTT. The chain couples TRBV2 to TRBJ2-2, with a tentative D call TRBD1 (5 bases). Trimming took 7 bases from V and 0 from J, leaving 12 bases between them. The CDR3 totals 15 residues. Germline lookup yields CDR1 SNHLY and CDR2 FYNNEI.

The gene calls are TRBV2 and TRBJ2-5; tentatively, D is TRBD1 (5 bases). V was shortened by 8 bases and J by 1 base, with 8 bases between the two germline ends. There are 12 residues in the CDR3. Per germline, CDR1 SNHLY and CDR2 FYNNEI. This chain's CDR3 is CASGQVQETQYF. CDR3 nucleotides: TGTGCCAGCGGACAAGTCCAAGAGACCCAGTACTTC.

This clone appeared a single time. The CDR3 nucleotides are TGTGCCAGCAGCAAGGGGGGGATCAACCAAGAGACCCAGTACTTC. This encodes CASSKGGINQETQYF. V gene TRBV5-4 combines with J gene TRBJ2-5, with D maybe TRBD2 (7 bases). The V end lost 4 bases, the J end lost 0 bases, and 13 bases lay between the germline ends. The CDR3 has 15 residues. Germline CDR1 reads SGHNT; CDR2 reads YYREEE (reference sequence).

This clone was recorded only once. The rearrangement joins TRBV7-6 to TRBJ1-3; 8 bases are shared with TRBD1. The CDR3 extends over 15 amino acids. V shed 5 bases, J shed 0 bases, and the junction held 3 bases outside the gene matches. Germline V lookup: CDR1 SGHVS, CDR2 FNYEAQ. The CDR3 here is CASSRDRGSGNTIYF. The CDR3 region has the DNA TGTGCCAGCAGCAGAGACAGGGGCTCTGGAAACACCATATATTTT.

The chain combines TRBV19 with TRBJ2-1; D not resolved. Per the germline V gene, CDR1 is LNHDA and CDR2 is SQIVND (reference sequence). This CDR3 is 14 amino acids long. Trimming stripped 3 bases from V and 9 bases from J, with 15 bases between. CDR3 nucleotides: TGTGCCAGTAGTATTGACAAGGCCGTGGGTGAGCAGTTCTTC. Translating it yields CASSIDKAVGEQFF.

The chain joins TRBV28 to TRBJ1-2, with D perhaps matching TRBD1 (5 bases). This CDR3 comprises 14 residues. Deletions cut 5 bases from V and 3 bases from J, with 13 bases between. Looked up from germline, CDR1 is MDHEN and CDR2 is SYDVKM. As DNA, the CDR3 is TGTGCCAGCAGTGGGGCGGGGTCGTACTATGGCTACACCTTC. Encoded protein: CASSGAGSYYGYTF.

This clone was seen a single time. This chain links TRBV24-1 with TRBJ1-2; weak D call: TRBD1 (6 bases). Germline lookup yields CDR1 KGHDR and CDR2 SFDVKD. The CDR3 extends over 14 amino acids. The germline V and J ends were trimmed by 3 bases and 4 bases, with 11 bases remaining between them. In DNA form, the CDR3 reads TGTGCCACCAGTGATATGACAGGCGGCTATGGCTACACCTTC. Protein: CATSDMTGGYGYTF.

This chain joins TRBV4-2 and TRBJ1-4, with D possibly matching TRBD1 (6 bases). V was cut by 3 bases and J by 5 bases, with 13 bases left in between. Germline CDR1 reads LGHNA; CDR2 reads YNFKEQ. This CDR3 has 15 residues. CDR3 DNA sequence: TGTGCCAGCAGCCAGGTGACAGGTGAAAATGAAAAACTGTTTTTT. Encoded protein: CASSQVTGENEKLFF.

V gene TRBV5-1 combines with J gene TRBJ2-5; weak D call: TRBD1 (6 bases). Germline V gene data show CDR1 as SGHRS and CDR2 as YFSETQ. The V gene lost 4 bases and the J gene lost 5 bases, with 15 bases spanning the gap. There are 14 residues in the CDR3. CDR3 amino acids: CASSIQGFGETQYF. The CDR3 region has the DNA TGCGCCAGCAGCATCCAGGGGTTCGGCGAGACCCAGTACTTC.